These T cell receptor beta chains were read from a single sample in a study of blood T cell repertoires in COVID-19. Measured with immunoSEQ multiplex PCR; TCRdb has only the in-frame clones, and not every one. The repertoire holds under 150,000 clones, with more than 75% as singletons. The specimen sequenced was peripheral blood. Source of these receptors: a man aged 35 to 55 with acute or convalescent COVID-19. The CDR3 runs from the conserved cysteine through the conserved F or W. The D gene is left open where the match is weak. Some rows mark clone size as missing; the rest say once, few, many or name a class of expanded clone.

len | j_gene | v_gene | abundance | d_gene | CDR3aa | CDR3nt
13 | TRBJ1-4 | TRBV12-3/TRBV12-4 | NA | NA | CASSLGGEKKLFF | TGTGCCAGCAGTTTGGGAGGCGAGAAAAAACTGTTTTTT
15 | TRBJ1-5 | TRBV19 | NA | NA | CASSRPTSRNQPQHF | TGTGCCAGTAGTCGCCCGACCTCTAGGAATCAGCCCCAGCATTTT
17 | TRBJ2-6 | TRBV7-3 | NA | TRBD1 | CASSPGQGASGANVLTF | TGTGCCAGCAGCCCGGGACAGGGGGCGTCTGGGGCCAACGTCCTGACTTTC
15 | TRBJ1-3 | TRBV10-1 | NA | NA | CASGRTVASGNTIYF | TGCGCCAGCGGGAGGACCGTCGCCTCTGGAAACACCATATATTTT
13 | TRBJ2-3 | TRBV9 | NA | TRBD2 | CASSRGGADTQYF | TGTGCCAGCAGCCGCGGGGGGGCAGATACGCAGTATTTT
12 | TRBJ2-7 | TRBV5-4 | NA | NA | CASSLGAGEQYF | TGTGCCAGCAGCTTGGGGGCAGGGGAGCAGTACTTC
13 | TRBJ1-4 | TRBV18 | NA | NA | CASSSGFPEKLFF | TGTGCCAGCTCGTCGGGGTTTCCTGAAAAACTGTTTTTT
12 | TRBJ2-1 | TRBV9 | NA | NA | CASSLLYNEQFF | TGTGCCAGCAGCCTTCTCTACAATGAGCAGTTCTTC
17 | TRBJ2-3 | TRBV5-1 | NA | TRBD2 | CASSPMVAGGTTDTQYF | TGCGCCAGCAGCCCTATGGTAGCGGGGGGCACCACAGATACGCAGTATTTT
14 | TRBJ1-5 | TRBV10-1 | NA | NA | CASSESDRQEPQHF | TGCGCCAGCAGTGAGTCTGACAGGCAGGAGCCCCAGCATTTT
18 | TRBJ1-2 | TRBV9 | NA | NA | CASSVDFRVTGKNYGYTF | TGTGCCAGCAGCGTAGATTTTCGGGTGACGGGGAAAAACTATGGCTACACCTTC
14 | TRBJ2-4 | TRBV18 | NA | NA | CASSEVLAKNIQYF | TGTGCCAGCTCTGAGGTACTAGCCAAAAACATTCAGTACTTC
14 | TRBJ2-3 | TRBV7-3 | NA | NA | CASSQDTDSDTQYF | TGTGCCAGCAGCCAAGACACGGATTCAGATACGCAGTATTTT
13 | TRBJ1-2 | TRBV11-2 | once | NA | CASSLEQRWGYTF | TGTGCCAGCAGCTTAGAGCAGAGGTGGGGCTACACCTTC
14 | TRBJ1-2 | TRBV5-4 | NA | TRBD1 | CASSLGQGFDGYTF | TGTGCCAGCAGCCTAGGACAGGGTTTTGATGGCTACACCTTC
14 | TRBJ1-5 | TRBV7-7 | few | NA | CASSPGQINQPQHF | TGTGCCAGCAGCCCTGGACAGATTAATCAGCCCCAGCATTTT
12 | TRBJ1-5 | TRBV2 | NA | NA | CASLYDSGPQHF | TGTGCCAGCCTATACGACAGTGGGCCCCAGCATTTT
14 | TRBJ2-3 | TRBV14 | NA | NA | CASSQVVGTDTQYF | TGTGCCAGCAGCCAAGTTGTAGGCACAGATACGCAGTATTTT
17 | TRBJ2-3 | TRBV10-3 | NA | NA | CAISESELDKNTDTQYF | TGTGCCATCAGTGAGTCTGAGTTGGACAAGAACACAGATACGCAGTATTTT
14 | TRBJ2-3 | TRBV2 | NA | NA | CASSRLRTPSLPDF | TGTGCCAGCAGTCGACTGAGGACCCCTAGCCTCCCGGATTTT
15 | TRBJ2-1 | TRBV19 | once | NA | CASSIDLSSYNEQFF | TGTGCCAGTAGTATCGATCTGAGCTCCTACAATGAGCAGTTCTTC
14 | TRBJ2-3 | TRBV24-1 | NA | TRBD1 | CATERTGLQDTQYF | TGTGCCACCGAGAGGACAGGGCTACAAGATACGCAGTATTTT
15 | TRBJ1-1 | TRBV11-2 | once | NA | CASSFFAPRDTEAFF | TGTGCCAGCAGCTTTTTCGCGCCGAGGGACACTGAAGCTTTCTTT